Each of the 7 T cell receptor beta chains below was sequenced from the same sample in a study of Graves' ophthalmopathy and Graves' hyperthyroidism. Amplified material comprised TCR beta CDR3 regions derived from RNA transcripts. RT-PCR was first run with HTBI primers, then multiplex PCR in a second round. TCRdb called the multiplex PCR reads again in MiXCR, with one record for every CDR3 protein. The data contain hundreds of thousands of distinct CDR3 sequences, under 25% of them singletons. What was sequenced was peripheral blood. These receptors were taken from a woman aged 18-29 years with stable Graves' hyperthyroidism.

This clonotype was found many times. This sequence joins TRBV6-2 or TRBV6-3 and TRBJ2-7, with TRBD1 matching 7 bases. Germline V gene sequence: CDR1 MNHEY, CDR2 SVGEGT. V was clipped by 8 bases and J by 3 bases; unmatched bases: 4. The length of the CDR3 is 12 residues. The CDR3 DNA reads TGTGCCAGCGGAGACAGGGTCTACGAGCAGTACTTC. Its protein is CASGDRVYEQYF.

This clonotype was detected ten times or more. The rearrangement joins TRBV24-1 to TRBJ2-5, with D possibly TRBD2 on 6 matching bases. The CDR3 runs to 15 residues. Germline V CDR1 and CDR2: KGHDR, SFDVKD. Trimming cost V 5 bases and J 2 bases, with 14 bases left between them. CDR3 sequence: CATSVAGSGQETQYF. CDR3 sequence (DNA): TGTGCCACCAGTGTTGCGGGGAGTGGGCAAGAGACCCAGTACTTC.

Concerning this clonotype: Lacking the conserved final phenylalanine or tryptophan, this CDR3 likely reflects a read error. This chain uses TRBV6-2 or TRBV6-3 with TRBJ1-1, with TRBD1 identical over 7 bases. With V trimmed by 11 bases and J by 5 bases, 8 bases remained unmatched. CDR3 length: 12 residues. Germline CDR1 and CDR2: MNHEY and SVGEGT. CDR3 protein: CAAMQGETEAFY. The CDR3 bases are TGTGCCGCCATGCAGGGGGAGACTGAAGCTTTCTAT.

This clonotype was found many times. This chain joins TRBV12-3 or TRBV12-4 and TRBJ1-1; D ambiguous. The CDR3 has 14 residues. Trimming took 10 bases from V and 5 from J, leaving 20 bases between them. Here the CDR3 DNA reads TGTGCCACCACTACATTTCCGGGGAGGACTGAAGCTTTCTTT. This gives the protein CATTTFPGRTEAFF.

This clonotype was detected ten times or more. The CDR3 loop reads CASSYARGRETQYF. The CDR3 region has the DNA TGTGCCAGCAGTTACGCCAGGGGTCGAGAGACCCAGTACTTC. The chain recombines TRBV6-2 or TRBV6-3 with TRBJ2-5; weak D call: TRBD1 (6 bases). Germline CDR1 and CDR2: MNHEY and SVGEGT. The V end was cut by 2 bases, the J end by 4 bases, with 11 bases between. CDR3 length: 14 amino acids.

This clonotype was seen ten or more times. The J gene is TRBJ1-6, the V gene TRBV27; possibly TRBD1 for D (6 bases). This CDR3 is built from 17 residues. The germline V gene has CDR1 MNHEY and CDR2 SMNVEV (reference sequence). Trimming cost V 8 bases and J 6 bases, with 23 bases left between them. The CDR3 DNA reads TGTGCCAGCCCGGGCGGGGGCCCAGAAGTCTTTAATTCACCCCTCCACTTT. As protein: CASPGGGPEVFNSPLHF.

This clonotype was seen a few times. The CDR3 DNA reads TGCGCCAGCAGCGATTCGGACGGACTGAACACTGAAGCTTTCTTT. It is translated as CASSDSDGLNTEAFF. V usage is TRBV5-1 and J usage is TRBJ1-1; no definite D call. CDR1 and CDR2 from the germline V gene are SGHRS and YFSETQ. This CDR3 contains 15 residues. V shed 4 bases and J shed 0 bases, with 13 bases lying between them.